The source of this T cell receptor beta chain is a study of beta chain features in type 1 diabetes. Germline loops: CDR1 LNHDA, CDR2 SQIVND (reference sequence). The CDR3 length is 13 residues. The V end lost 9 bases, the J end lost 6 bases, and 17 bases lay between the germline ends. This clone was picked up a small number of times. The whole isolated RNA underwent reverse transcription, so sequencing captured expressed TCRB transcripts. Here immunoSEQ multiplex PCR was the method, and the copy in TCRdb shows in-frame clones only, minus some. The sample has almost 250,000 clones, around an eighth seen once; the top ten hold around 0.03%.

The sequencing sample was made of naive CD4+ T cells from blood. The sequence derives from a middle-aged woman in good health. V gene TRBV19 combines with J gene TRBJ1-2; the D is unclear. This chain's CDR3 is CASPVAGKNGYTF. The CDR3 DNA follows: TGTGCCAGCCCGGTGGCAGGAAAGAATGGCTACACCTTC.